The rows below give T cell receptor beta chains drawn from one sample of a study of Graves' ophthalmopathy and Graves' hyperthyroidism. TCRdb redid the calling of the multiplex PCR reads with MiXCR, one entry per CDR3 protein. The sample carries over a million distinct CDR3 sequences, about 35% recorded once. The sample comprised peripheral blood or thyroid tissue (not recorded which). The origin of the receptors is an adult man with Graves' hyperthyroidism. Both conserved end residues are part of each CDR3. A D gene is named only where the DNA matches it firmly. Rows may omit the clone size; those that give it use once, few, many or a size class.

TRBV5-5	.	TRBJ1-1	.	CASSLVLSWKNTEAFF	TGTGCCAGCAGCTTGGTTCTGAGCTGGAAAAACACTGAAGCTTTCTTT
TRBV10-3	TRBD1	TRBJ1-1	few	CAISDYRGLGTEAFF	TGTGCCATCAGTGACTACAGGGGGCTTGGAACTGAAGCTTTCTTT
TRBV12-3/TRBV12-4	.	TRBJ2-5	many	CASSPRRVRGETQYF	TGTGCCAGCAGTCCCCGTCGAGTGAGGGGGGAGACCCAGTACTTC
TRBV9	.	TRBJ2-7	many	CASSVALGSSYEQYF	TGTGCCAGCAGCGTAGCTCTGGGTTCATCCTACGAGCAGTACTTC
TRBV4-1	.	TRBJ1-2	.	CASSQGDRRWGYTF	TGCGCCAGCAGCCAAGGAGACAGGAGGTGGGGCTACACCTTC
TRBV19	TRBD1	TRBJ1-5	.	CASSIGRGRNQPQHF	TGTGCCAGTAGTATCGGCAGGGGGCGCAATCAGCCCCAGCATTTT
TRBV19	.	TRBJ2-2	.	CASTRSGHSDTGELFF	TGTGCCAGTACCCGCAGTGGGCACTCGGACACCGGGGAGCTGTTTTTT
TRBV7-8	.	TRBJ1-2	.	CASSQVVTRSGNYGYTF	TGCGCCAGCAGCCAAGTAGTGACAAGAAGCGGAAACTATGGCTACACCTTC
TRBV29-1	TRBD1	TRBJ2-7	.	CSVAAGTGTYEQYF	TGCAGCGTCGCCGCCGGGACAGGCACCTACGAGCAGTACTTC
TRBV12-3/TRBV12-4	.	TRBJ2-2	.	CASSFIHTGELFF	TGTGCCAGCAGTTTCATACACACCGGGGAGCTGTTTTTT
TRBV9	.	TRBJ1-5	.	CASSFDSYNQPQHF	TGTGCCAGCAGTTTCGACAGTTACAATCAGCCCCAGCATTTT
TRBV9	.	TRBJ1-3	many	CASSVTGASGNTIYF	TGTGCCAGCAGCGTCACGGGGGCCTCTGGAAACACCATATATTTT
TRBV14	.	TRBJ2-2	few	CASSSRGGRTGELFF	TGTGCCAGCAGCTCCCGTGGGGGCCGCACCGGGGAGCTGTTTTTT
TRBV15	TRBD1	TRBJ2-6	.	CATSREQTGISGANVLTF	TGTGCCACCAGCAGAGAACAGACAGGGATTTCTGGGGCCAACGTCCTGACTTTC
TRBV19	TRBD1	TRBJ2-2	.	CASSRDRGVNTGELFF	TGTGCCAGTAGTAGGGACAGGGGGGTTAACACCGGGGAGCTGTTTTTT
TRBV11-1	TRBD2	TRBJ2-5	.	CASSPLLAGGRGETQYF	TGTGCCAGCAGCCCTCTACTAGCGGGAGGACGAGGGGAGACCCAGTACTTC
TRBV29-1	.	TRBJ1-6	many	CSVGGDNSPLHF	TGCAGCGTTGGAGGGGATAATTCACCCCTCCACTTT
TRBV11-2	.	TRBJ1-4	.	CASSFRLSALRGEKLFF	TGTGCCAGCAGTTTCCGCCTTTCAGCACTACGGGGTGAAAAACTGTTTTTT
TRBV5-6	.	TRBJ1-1	many	CASISVSGEAFF	TGTGCCAGCATATCTGTTTCGGGGGAAGCTTTCTTT
TRBV10-3	TRBD1	TRBJ1-4	many	CAISAGTVNEKLFF	TGTGCCATCAGCGCCGGGACAGTAAATGAAAAACTGTTTTTT
TRBV10-3	.	TRBJ1-2	.	CAISDEDNHGYTF	TGTGCCATCAGTGATGAAGACAACCATGGCTACACCTTC
TRBV11-2	.	TRBJ2-7	many	CASTSHGSSYEQYF	TGTGCCAGCACCTCACATGGAAGCTCCTACGAGCAGTACTTC
TRBV2	.	TRBJ2-5	many	CASGWYSQETQYF	TGTGCCAGCGGCTGGTACAGCCAAGAGACCCAGTACTTC
TRBV28	.	TRBJ2-7	few	CASEGRPYEQYF	TGTGCCAGCGAGGGACGACCCTACGAGCAGTACTTC